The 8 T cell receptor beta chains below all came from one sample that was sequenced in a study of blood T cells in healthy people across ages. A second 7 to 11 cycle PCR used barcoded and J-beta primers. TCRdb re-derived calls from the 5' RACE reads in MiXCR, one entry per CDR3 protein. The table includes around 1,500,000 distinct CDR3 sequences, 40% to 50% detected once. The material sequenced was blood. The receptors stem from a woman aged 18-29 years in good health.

In DNA form, the CDR3 reads TGTGCCACCAGTGATGCAGGGGCGAGTGGGGAGACCCAGTACTTC. As protein: CATSDAGASGETQYF. This chain uses TRBV24-1 with TRBJ2-5; TRBD1 might be the D (6 bases). Trimming removed 3 bases at V and 5 bases at J, with 15 bases between. The CDR3 is 15 amino acids. Germline CDR1 and CDR2: KGHDR and SFDVKD.

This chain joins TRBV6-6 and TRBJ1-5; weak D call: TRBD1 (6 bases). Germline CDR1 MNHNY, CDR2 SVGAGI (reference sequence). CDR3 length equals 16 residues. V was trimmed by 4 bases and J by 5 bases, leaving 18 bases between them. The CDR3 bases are TGTGCCAGCAGTTCAACCTACACACAGGGAGATCAGCCCCAGCATTTT. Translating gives CASSSTYTQGDQPQHF.

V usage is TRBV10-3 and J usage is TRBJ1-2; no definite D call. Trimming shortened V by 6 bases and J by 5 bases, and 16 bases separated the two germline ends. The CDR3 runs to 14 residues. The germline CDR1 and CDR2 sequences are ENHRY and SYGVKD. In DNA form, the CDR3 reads TGTGCCATCAGGTCTCCGGACGGTACATATGGCTACACCTTC. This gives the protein CAIRSPDGTYGYTF.

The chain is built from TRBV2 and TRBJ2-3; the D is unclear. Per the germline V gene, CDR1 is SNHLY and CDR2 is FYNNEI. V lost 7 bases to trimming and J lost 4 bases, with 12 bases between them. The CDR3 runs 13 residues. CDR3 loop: CASKGMAADTQYF. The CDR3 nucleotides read TGTGCCAGCAAAGGTATGGCGGCAGATACGCAGTATTTT.

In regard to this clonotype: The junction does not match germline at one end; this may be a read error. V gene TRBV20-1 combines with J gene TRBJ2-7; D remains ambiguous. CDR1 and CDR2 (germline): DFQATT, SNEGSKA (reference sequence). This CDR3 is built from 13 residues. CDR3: CSASDGSTYEQYF. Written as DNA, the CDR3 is TGTAGTGCCAGCGACGGGTCGACCTACGAGCAGTACTTC.

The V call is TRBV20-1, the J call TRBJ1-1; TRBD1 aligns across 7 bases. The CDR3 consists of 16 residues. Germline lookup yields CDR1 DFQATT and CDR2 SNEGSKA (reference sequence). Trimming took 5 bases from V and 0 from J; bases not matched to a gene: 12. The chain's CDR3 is CSAYSPGTDLNTEAFF. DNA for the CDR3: TGCAGTGCTTACTCCCCTGGGACAGACCTGAACACTGAAGCTTTCTTT.

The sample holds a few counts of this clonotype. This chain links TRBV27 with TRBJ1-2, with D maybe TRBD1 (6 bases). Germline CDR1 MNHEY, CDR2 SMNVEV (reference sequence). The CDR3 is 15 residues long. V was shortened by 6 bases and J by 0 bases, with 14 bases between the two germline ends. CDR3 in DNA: TGTGCCAGCAGCACAAACAGGGTATCTAACTATGGCTACACCTTC. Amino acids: CASSTNRVSNYGYTF.

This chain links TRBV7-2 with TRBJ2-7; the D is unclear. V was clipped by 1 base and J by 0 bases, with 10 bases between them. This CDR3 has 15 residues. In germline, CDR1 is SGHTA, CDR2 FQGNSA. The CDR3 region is CASSLDGMDSYEQYF. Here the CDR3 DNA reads TGTGCCAGCAGCTTAGATGGGATGGACTCCTACGAGCAGTACTTC.